Given below is one T cell receptor (beta chain) in context. Assay: immunoSEQ multiplex PCR; the TCRdb copy retains only in-frame clones and omits some. The sample yields around 92,000 clones, roughly 86% seen once. The data were taken from a study of graft-versus-host responses after intestinal transplantation. Overall study context: Every transplant recipient was induced with anti-thymocyte globulin, then maintained on tacrolimus and steroids for 2 to 3 years.

This CDR3 is built from 13 residues. Deletions cut 6 bases from V and 4 bases from J, with 9 bases between. Germline CDR1 is MNHEY and CDR2 is SMNVEV (reference sequence). The specimen comprised PBMCs, sampled 255 days after intestinal transplant. The chain is built from TRBV27 and TRBJ2-2; no clear D gene. The source of this sequence is a human patient who received an intestinal transplant, so some T cells may come from the graft donor. The CDR3 region has the DNA TGTGCCAGCAGCCTATATCTCACCGGGGAGCTGTTTTTT. Translating it yields CASSLYLTGELFF.